The 17 T cell receptor beta chains given below trace back to one sample, sequenced in a study of STAT5B mutations in CD4+ large granular lymphocyte leukemia. Only in-frame clones appear in the TCRdb table, and some are missing; sequencing was by immunoSEQ multiplex PCR. The profile shows some 30,000 clones, roughly two thirds of them singletons. The sequenced sample consisted of CD4+ T cells from blood buffy coats. The receptors stem from a human donor in good health.

V and J are TRBV6-1 and TRBJ2-7, with a possible D match to TRBD1 (8 bases). Trimming cost V 4 bases and J 3 bases, with 16 bases left between them. Germline V gene lookup returns CDR1 MNHNS and CDR2 SASEGT. The CDR3 totals 15 residues. CDR3 loop: CASSGEGQVLYEQYF. In DNA, the CDR3 is TGTGCCAGCAGTGGGGAGGGACAGGTTCTCTACGAGCAGTACTTC.

The chain employs TRBV7-9 and TRBJ1-2; TRBD1 aligns across 8 bases. In germline, CDR1 is SEHNR, CDR2 FQNEAQ (reference sequence). V trimming: 2 bases; J trimming: 2 bases; junction bases outside the gene matches: 10. CDR3 size: 17 residues. CDR3 residues: CASSLQRPGQANYGYTF. The CDR3, as DNA: TGTGCCAGCAGCTTACAGAGACCGGGACAGGCAAACTATGGCTACACCTTC.

The count of this clone is one. Other nucleotide sequences from this sample produce the same CDR3. This chain uses TRBV4-1 with TRBJ2-7; unclear D gene. The CDR3 covers 15 residues. Trimming took 0 bases from V and 0 from J, leaving 9 bases between them. Germline V gives CDR1 MGHRA, CDR2 YSYEKL. Here the CDR3 reads CASSQDRRSSYEQYF. CDR3 nucleotides: TGCGCCAGCAGCCAAGATCGGCGGAGCTCCTACGAGCAGTACTTC.

The chain recombines TRBV5-1 with TRBJ2-5; D is possibly TRBD2 (5 bases). Looked up from germline, CDR1 is SGHRS and CDR2 is YFSETQ. Trimming took off 4 bases at V and 2 bases at J, with 9 bases between the two ends. This CDR3 spans 13 amino acids. CDR3 coding DNA: TGCGCCAGCAGCCCGGACTTACAAGAGACCCAGTACTTC. It encodes CASSPDLQETQYF.

This clone was picked up one time. J is TRBJ2-2 and V is TRBV5-1, with 7 bases aligning to TRBD1. Germline assignment: CDR1 SGHRS and CDR2 YFSETQ. The CDR3 is 17 amino acids. The junction had 11 bases not matched to a gene; V was cut back by 6 bases and J by 0 bases. This CDR3 is CASTGQTQIANTGELFF. The CDR3 bases are TGCGCCAGCACGGGACAGACCCAGATCGCGAACACCGGGGAGCTGTTTTTT.

The chain joins TRBV2 to TRBJ2-5; TRBD1 matches 9 bases. This CDR3 is 14 amino acids long. Germline V gene lookup returns CDR1 SNHLY and CDR2 FYNNEI. The ends lost 6 bases at V and 5 bases at J; junction bases unmatched: 7. The CDR3: CASSARTGDETQYF. In DNA, the CDR3 is TGTGCCAGCAGCGCCCGGACAGGGGACGAGACCCAGTACTTC. The complete variable domain, with remaining parts taken from reference TRBV2 and TRBJ2-5, reads EPEVTQTPSHQVTQMGQEVILRCVPISNHLYFYWYRQILGQKVEFLVSFYNNEISEKSEIFDDQFSVERPDGSNFTLKIRSTKLEDSAMYFCASSARTGDETQYFGPGTRLLVL.

The genes are TRBV6-6 and TRBJ1-2, with a tentative D call TRBD1 (5 bases). Germline values: CDR1 MNHNY, CDR2 SVGAGI (reference sequence). V lost 5 bases and J 5 bases, leaving 12 bases between the germline ends. This CDR3 is 13 amino acids long. CDR3: CASSHPGTYGYTF. CDR3 bases: TGTGCCAGCAGTCACCCAGGGACGTATGGCTACACCTTC.

This chain connects TRBV29-1 to TRBJ1-2; possible D gene TRBD1, 5 bases. This CDR3 is built from 14 residues. Germline lookup yields CDR1 SQVTM and CDR2 ANQGSEA. V lost 5 bases, J lost 3 bases, and 16 bases lay in between. CDR3 amino acids: CSVQAGRDHYGYTF. The CDR3 region has the DNA TGCAGCGTTCAGGCAGGGAGGGATCACTATGGCTACACCTTC. The full variable domain, with the rest looked up from reference TRBV29-1 and TRBJ1-2, is SAVISQKPSRDICQRGTSLTIQCQVDSQVTMMFWYRQQPGQSLTLIATANQGSEATYESGFVIDKFPISRPNLTFSTLTVSNMSPEDSSIYLCSVQAGRDHYGYTFGSGTRLTVV.

The V and J genes are TRBV27 and TRBJ2-7; the match to TRBD2 covers 14 bases. Unmatched junction bases numbered 9, after V lost 2 bases and J lost 3 bases. In germline, CDR1 is MNHEY, CDR2 SMNVEV (reference sequence). This CDR3 comprises 18 residues. For the CDR3, the DNA is TGTGCCAGCAGTTTAGCCCGACTAGCGGGGGGGAGGAGCTACGAGCAGTACTTC. Translation: CASSLARLAGGRSYEQYF.

This clone has a handful of counts. The chain links TRBV5-6 to TRBJ2-1; TRBD2 agrees at 10 bases. After removal of 4 bases from V and 4 bases from J, the junction contained 8 bases not matched to a gene. This CDR3 comprises 16 residues. Germline loops: CDR1 SGHDT, CDR2 YYEEEE. CDR3 nucleotides: TGTGCCAGCAGCGGCAGCGGGGGGGCCTATTACAATGAGCAGTTCTTC. Protein: CASSGSGGAYYNEQFF.

This rearrangement joins TRBV9 to TRBJ2-5; TRBD1 or TRBD2 may be the D gene (5 bases each). CDR3 length: 13 amino acids. Looked up from germline, CDR1 is SGDLS and CDR2 is YYNGEE. V lost 4 bases to trimming and J lost 7 bases, with 14 bases between them. This chain's CDR3 is CASSPEGLGTQYF. As DNA, the CDR3 is TGTGCCAGCAGCCCAGAGGGGTTGGGGACCCAGTACTTC. The whole variable domain, filled in from reference TRBV9 and TRBJ2-5, reads DSGVTQTPKHLITATGQRVTLRCSPRSGDLSVYWYQQSLDQGLQFLIQYYNGEERAKGNILERFSAQQFPDLHSELNLSSLELGDSALYFCASSPEGLGTQYFGPGTRLLVL.

The gene calls are TRBV2 and TRBJ2-5, with TRBD1 as a possible D gene (5 bases). In germline, CDR1 is SNHLY, CDR2 FYNNEI. The CDR3 contains 13 residues. Trimming shortened V by 11 bases and J by 2 bases, and 15 bases separated the two germline ends. The CDR3 nucleotides are TGTGCCGGGGCTAGGGCAGAGCAAGAGACCCAGTACTTC. It specifies CAGARAEQETQYF.

The genes are TRBV11-2 and TRBJ2-1; 11 bases line up with TRBD2. This CDR3 comprises 17 residues. Germline trimming cut 5 bases from V and 3 bases from J; bases unmatched to any gene: 9. Germline-derived CDR1 and CDR2 are SGHAT and FQNNGV. In nucleotides, the CDR3 is TGTGCCAGCAGCCTAGGGGCCCTAGCGGGGGGCTACAATGAGCAGTTCTTC. It specifies CASSLGALAGGYNEQFF.

The sample holds one count of this clone. This chain joins TRBV7-2 and TRBJ2-7; TRBD1 matches 8 bases. Germline values: CDR1 SGHTA, CDR2 FQGNSA. This CDR3 has 16 residues. V shed 6 bases and J 6 bases; nucleotides not matched to a gene: 16. CDR3: CASSSTGVTGGFEQYF. Written as DNA, the CDR3 is TGTGCCAGCAGTTCCACCGGGGTCACAGGGGGTTTCGAGCAGTACTTC.

The chain links TRBV30 to TRBJ2-1; 10 nucleotides agree with TRBD2. After removal of 5 bases from V and 6 bases from J, the junction contained 7 bases not matched to a gene. Germline CDR1 is GTSNPN and CDR2 is SVGIG (reference sequence). This CDR3 region has 14 residues. The DNA for the CDR3 is TGTGCCTGGTGTAGCGGGGGGAAGGGCAATGAGCAGTTCTTC. It specifies CAWCSGGKGNEQFF.

The chain combines TRBV7-6 with TRBJ1-5; 9 bases are a match to TRBD1. The V segment lost 5 bases and the J segment 1 base; nucleotides outside the gene matches: 9. This CDR3 is built from 17 residues. The V gene's germline CDR1 is SGHVS and CDR2 FNYEAQ. CDR3 sequence reads: CASSAKPGQGSNQPQHF. The CDR3 DNA reads as TGTGCCAGCAGCGCAAAACCGGGACAGGGAAGCAATCAGCCCCAGCATTTT.

This chain links TRBV5-1 with TRBJ2-5, with D possibly matching TRBD2 (5 bases). The germline V gene encodes CDR1 SGHRS and CDR2 YFSETQ. CDR3 length: 14 residues. V lost 0 bases and J 5 bases, leaving 11 bases between the germline ends. CDR3 residues: CASSLGSQRETQYF. CDR3 nucleotide sequence: TGCGCCAGCAGCTTGGGCTCACAGCGGGAGACCCAGTACTTC.